These 10 T cell receptor beta chains were all obtained from the same sample, sequenced in a study of shared clonotypes between healthy human individuals. The naive CD8 population came from CD45RO-negative cells selected for CCR7, without terminally differentiated effector memory CD45RA+ cells. TCRdb's table, derived via immunoSEQ multiplex PCR, lists solely in-frame clones and lacks some. The sample carries 550,000 to 650,000 clones, around 96% recorded once. Sequencing used naive CD8+ T cells sorted from blood. The receptors stem from a woman aged 30 to 39 in good health.

The rearrangement joins TRBV7-9 to TRBJ2-2; the D is unclear. Germline V lookup: CDR1 SEHNR, CDR2 FQNEAQ (reference sequence). The V gene lost 4 bases and the J gene lost 5 bases, with 5 bases spanning the gap. The CDR3 has 12 residues. The CDR3 coding sequence is TGTGCCAGCAGCTCTGCGACCGGGGAGCTGTTTTTT. Its translation: CASSSATGELFF.

V gene TRBV15 combines with J gene TRBJ2-7; D might be TRBD2 (6 bases). V was cut by 0 bases and J by 1 base, with 13 bases left in between. Germline-derived CDR1 and CDR2 are LNHNV and YYDKDF (reference sequence). The CDR3 length is 16 residues. The CDR3 protein is CATSRDPGVHSYEQYF. The CDR3 DNA sequence: TGTGCCACCAGCAGAGATCCGGGGGTTCATTCCTACGAGCAGTACTTC.

The genes are TRBV7-6 and TRBJ2-7; D remains ambiguous. Germline-derived CDR1 and CDR2 are SGHVS and FNYEAQ. V was pared by 2 bases and J by 4 bases, with 9 bases between. The CDR3 runs to 13 residues. CDR3 sequence (DNA): TGTGCCAGCAGCTTATATTCTGGGTACGAGCAGTACTTC. It codes for CASSLYSGYEQYF.

The chain combines TRBV27 with TRBJ2-5; TRBD1 matches at 7 bases. CDR3 length equals 15 residues. V shed 5 bases and J 5 bases; nucleotides not matched to a gene: 11. Germline V CDR1 and CDR2: MNHEY, SMNVEV (reference sequence). CDR3 sequence reads: CASSNGNRGRETQYF. For the CDR3, the DNA is TGTGCCAGCAGTAACGGCAACAGGGGCCGGGAGACCCAGTACTTC.

This CDR3 reads CASSIKFGTGIKNIQYF. CDR3 sequence (DNA): TGTGCCAGTAGTATAAAGTTCGGGACAGGGATCAAAAACATTCAGTACTTC. The V and J genes are TRBV19 and TRBJ2-4; 9 nucleotides align to TRBD1. The V gene's germline CDR1 is LNHDA and CDR2 SQIVND (reference sequence). The CDR3 length is 17 residues. The J segment lost 3 bases and the V segment lost 2 bases, leaving 8 bases of the junction unmatched.

The genes are TRBV28 and TRBJ2-3; no firm D call. V lost 2 bases and J lost 9, with 12 bases in between. This CDR3 has 13 amino acids. Germline V CDR1 and CDR2: MDHEN, SYDVKM. Written as DNA, the CDR3 is TGTGCCAGCAGTTTACCCCTTGACCCCACGCAGTATTTT. It codes for CASSLPLDPTQYF.

The chain carries TRBV15 and TRBJ2-3, with D hard to call. Between the trimmed V and J ends, which lost 3 bases and 0 bases, there was a span of 4 bases. This CDR3 is built from 13 residues. Per germline, CDR1 LNHNV and CDR2 YYDKDF (reference sequence). Here the CDR3 DNA reads TGTGCCACCAGCAGCGACAGCACAGATACGCAGTATTTT. It translates to CATSSDSTDTQYF.

This chain links TRBV20-1 with TRBJ2-1; D remains ambiguous. CDR1 is DFQATT and CDR2 is SNEGSKA in the germline V gene (reference sequence). Trimming took off 1 base at V and 7 bases at J, with 5 bases between the two ends. This CDR3 is built from 11 residues. CDR3 sequence reads: CSARVMNEQFF. The CDR3 DNA reads TGCAGTGCTAGAGTGATGAATGAGCAGTTCTTC.

This sequence joins TRBV7-9 and TRBJ1-1, with D possibly being TRBD1 (6 bases). Trimming removed 7 bases from V and 3 bases from J, with 12 bases in between. Germline V gives CDR1 SEHNR, CDR2 FQNEAQ (reference sequence). The CDR3 spans 13 residues. Here the CDR3 DNA reads TGTGCCAGCACCAGGGGCACGGACACTGAAGCTTTCTTT. It codes for CASTRGTDTEAFF.

V and J are TRBV7-7 and TRBJ1-1; D gene uncertain. This CDR3 has 13 residues. Germline values: CDR1 SSHAT, CDR2 FNYEAQ (reference sequence). V was trimmed by 5 bases and J by 2 bases, leaving 9 bases between them. Here the CDR3 DNA reads TGTGCCAGCAGCCAGGCCCGCAACACTGAAGCTTTCTTT. This translates into CASSQARNTEAFF.